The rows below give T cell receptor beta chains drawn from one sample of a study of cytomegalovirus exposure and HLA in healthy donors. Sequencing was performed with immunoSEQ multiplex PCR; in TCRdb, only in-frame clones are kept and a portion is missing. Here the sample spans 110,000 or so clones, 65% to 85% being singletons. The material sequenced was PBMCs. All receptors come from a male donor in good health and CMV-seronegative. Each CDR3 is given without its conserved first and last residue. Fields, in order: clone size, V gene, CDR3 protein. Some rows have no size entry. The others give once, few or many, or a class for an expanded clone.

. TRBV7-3 ASSQTDSYEQY
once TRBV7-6 ASSPGRTSGSYEQY
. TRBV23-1 ASSQGGASNYGYT
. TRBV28 ASNPGQGDGYT
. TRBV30 AWSGPGSYEQY
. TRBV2 ASSQDRADNQPQH
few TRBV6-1 ASREGQENTEAF
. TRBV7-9 SSSRSLGSLEGAGYT
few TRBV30 AWSVISGFNEKLF
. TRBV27 ASSERTSGWSYEQY
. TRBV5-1 ASSSGLAGGLQETQY
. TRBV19 ASSDRGRLGNTIY
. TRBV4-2 ASSPAEGSGTGELF
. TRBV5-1 ASSLEVGDGSGELF
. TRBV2 ASSPGQREMRETQY
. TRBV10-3 AIKGADQETQY
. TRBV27 ASSFTGIEEQY
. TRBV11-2 ASSSRLAYAETQY
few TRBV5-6 ASSLGLRQEGTEAF
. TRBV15 ATSREGQAYSYEQY
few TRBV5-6 ASSSGRNTEAF
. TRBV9 ASSVGGLLQETQY
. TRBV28 ASSYRGTNEKLF
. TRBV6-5 ASSPTNRAGNTIY
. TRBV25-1 ASSGGVVTYEQY
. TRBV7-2 ASSEGLAVGELF
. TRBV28 ASTVTGSGANVLT
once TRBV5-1 ASSLEVDSSYNEQF
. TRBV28 ASSFLAHARGQETQY
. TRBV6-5 ASSSSGGWVNEQF
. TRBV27 ASSPGQGATYNSPLH
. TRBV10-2 ASRDYGTNTGELF
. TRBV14 ASSLGGQSGLNTEAF
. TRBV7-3 ASSSAQYNEQF
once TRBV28 ASSSPGGNTEAF
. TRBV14 ASSQDRRSRTDTQY
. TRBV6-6 ATCPVSSTDTQY
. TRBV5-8 ASSLRDSNTGELF
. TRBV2 ASNFGQGTDTQY
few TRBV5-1 ASSLTTGSYYEQY
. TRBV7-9 ASSLKGTLVGENEQF
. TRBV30 AQGQSSGNTIY
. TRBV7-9 ASSLGEVQYEQY
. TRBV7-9 ASSSHPTGYGYT
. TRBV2 ASSDFGSTDTQY
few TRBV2 ASTGSREQY
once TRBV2 ASSASDLLAGVTDTQY
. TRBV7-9 ASSFRSGRVTGELF
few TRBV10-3 AIGLNYNEQF
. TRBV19 ASYKPGYTEAF